Following are 15 T cell receptor beta chains from one sample sequenced in a study of T cell responses to AZD1222 COVID-19 vaccine. Sequenced by immunoSEQ multiplex PCR; TCRdb stores in-frame clones only, minus some. The table records 75,000 to 90,000 clones, around 83% of them present only once. The sample was peripheral blood, taken on day 0 of AZD1222 vaccination. These receptors were taken from an adult in good health.

J is TRBJ2-7 and V is TRBV5-4; D is unclear. The ends were cut back, 6 bases at V and 1 base at J, with 11 bases in the middle. The CDR3 loop spans 13 amino acids. Germline CDR1 SGHNT, CDR2 YYREEE (reference sequence). Here the CDR3 reads CASTLWESYEQYF. As DNA, the CDR3 is TGTGCCAGCACCCTTTGGGAATCCTACGAGCAGTACTTC.

The chain combines TRBV27 with TRBJ1-6, with a weak D call TRBD1 (6 bases). CDR1 and CDR2 from the germline V gene are MNHEY and SMNVEV (reference sequence). Trimming removed 6 bases at V and 9 bases at J, with 21 bases between. This CDR3 contains 16 residues. The CDR3 DNA reads as TGTGCCAGCAGAATTGTTTCAGGGGCGGTAGGTTCACCCCTCCACTTT. Its protein is CASRIVSGAVGSPLHF.

The chain links TRBV7-2 to TRBJ2-7; 10 bases are shared with TRBD1. Germline V gene data show CDR1 as SGHTA and CDR2 as FQGNSA. The junction had 4 bases not matched to a gene; V was cut back by 5 bases and J by 0 bases. This CDR3 is 15 amino acids long. The CDR3 is CASSPWDRGSYEQYF. The DNA of the CDR3 is TGTGCCAGCAGCCCATGGGACAGGGGCTCCTACGAGCAGTACTTC. The full variable domain, completed using reference TRBV7-2 and TRBJ2-7, is GAGVSQSPSNKVTEKGKDVELRCDPISGHTALYWYRQSLGQGLEFLIYFQGNSAPDKSGLPSDRFSAERTGGSVSTLTIQRTQQEDSAVYLCASSPWDRGSYEQYFGPGTRLTVT.

The gene calls are TRBV5-1 and TRBJ2-3; no definite D call. This CDR3 comprises 14 residues. CDR1 is SGHRS and CDR2 is YFSETQ in the germline V gene. V lost 1 base to trimming and J lost 1 base, with 7 bases between them. The CDR3, as DNA: TGCGCCAGCAGCTTGTGGACGGGCACAGATACGCAGTATTTT. Amino acids: CASSLWTGTDTQYF. Using reference TRBV5-1 and TRBJ2-3 for the parts outside the CDR3, the full variable domain is KAGVTQTPRYLIKTRGQQVTLSCSPISGHRSVSWYQQTPGQGLQFLFEYFSETQRNKGNFPGRFSGRQFSNSRSEMNVSTLELGDSALYLCASSLWTGTDTQYFGPGTRLTVL.

This rearrangement joins TRBV20-1 to TRBJ1-1; a possible D gene is TRBD1 (6 bases). CDR3 length: 14 amino acids. CDR1 is DFQATT, CDR2 SNEGSKA, per germline (reference sequence). Trimming stripped 3 bases from V and 1 base from J, with 12 bases between. Written as DNA, the CDR3 is TGCAGTGCTAGTGGAGGAGGGGGGAACACTGAAGCTTTCTTT. It codes for CSASGGGGNTEAFF.

The chain couples TRBV5-5 to TRBJ1-1; D not certain. The V gene's germline CDR1 is SGHKS and CDR2 YYEKEE (reference sequence). The V gene lost 6 bases and the J gene lost 4 bases, with 16 bases spanning the gap. The CDR3 is 14 residues long. The CDR3 spells CASKLRADGTEAFF. In DNA form, the CDR3 reads TGTGCCAGCAAGTTGAGGGCTGATGGCACTGAAGCTTTCTTT.

The chain employs TRBV30 and TRBJ2-6; 8 bases are shared with TRBD1. Germline loops: CDR1 GTSNPN, CDR2 SVGIG (reference sequence). With V trimmed by 3 bases and J by 0 bases, 10 bases remained unmatched. There are 18 residues in the CDR3. Here the CDR3 DNA reads TGTGCCTGGAGGCGGCCGGACAGGGCCTACTCTGGGGCCAACGTCCTGACTTTC. It specifies CAWRRPDRAYSGANVLTF.

V and J are TRBV7-9 and TRBJ2-7, with D perhaps TRBD1 (6 bases). V lost 1 base and J 7 bases, leaving 14 bases between the germline ends. Germline V gene sequence: CDR1 SEHNR, CDR2 FQNEAQ (reference sequence). The length of the CDR3 is 14 residues. In nucleotides, the CDR3 is TGTGCCAGCAGCTTAGGTACAGGGACAAGAGAGCAGTACTTC. Its protein is CASSLGTGTREQYF.

This clone was recorded once. The chain uses TRBV30 and TRBJ1-5; 9 positions agree with TRBD1. This CDR3 has 17 residues. CDR1 and CDR2 (germline): GTSNPN, SVGIG (reference sequence). The V and J ends lost 0 bases and 6 bases, in that order; junction bases with no gene match: 12. CDR3 nucleotides: TGTGCCTGGAGTGTGACAGGGGGTAAAGGAGCGACTCAGCCCCAGCATTTT. Translated, it gives CAWSVTGGKGATQPQHF.

The J gene is TRBJ1-2, the V gene TRBV27, with 10 bases fitting TRBD1. After removal of 6 bases from V and 4 bases from J, the junction contained 5 bases not matched to a gene. The CDR3 loop spans 14 amino acids. Germline CDR1 reads MNHEY; CDR2 reads SMNVEV (reference sequence). CDR3 coding DNA: TGTGCCAGCAGCAGGACAGGGGGACCCTATGGCTACACCTTC. This codes for CASSRTGGPYGYTF.

J is TRBJ1-3 and V is TRBV2; no clear D. The V end lost 5 bases, the J end lost 6 bases, and 17 bases lay between the germline ends. Germline V gene lookup returns CDR1 SNHLY and CDR2 FYNNEI. The CDR3 is 15 residues long. The CDR3 nucleotides are TGTGCCAGCAGTTCCAGGTGGGGAATTGAAAACACCATATATTTT. Translation: CASSSRWGIENTIYF.

V is TRBV4-3 and J is TRBJ2-7; D is perhaps TRBD2 (6 bases). Trimming took off 3 bases at V and 2 bases at J, with 20 bases between the two ends. Germline lookup yields CDR1 LGHNA and CDR2 YSLEER. The CDR3 extends over 17 amino acids. The CDR3 protein is CASSQDIWGGGTYEQYF. The CDR3 nucleotides read TGCGCCAGCAGCCAGGATATTTGGGGAGGAGGGACCTACGAGCAGTACTTC.

The V and J genes are TRBV11-3 and TRBJ2-3; 10 bases match TRBD2. The CDR3 has 16 amino acids. J gave up 2 bases and V 5 bases, and 7 bases lay outside the gene matches. CDR1 is SGHNT, CDR2 YENEEA, per germline. CDR3 loop: CASSAGLAGDTDTQYF. The CDR3 nucleotides are TGTGCCAGCAGCGCGGGGCTAGCGGGGGACACAGATACGCAGTATTTT.

CDR3: CASSLSGRGLYRSGNTIYF. For the CDR3, the DNA is TGTGCCAGCAGCTTGTCCGGCCGGGGACTTTACCGGTCTGGAAACACCATATATTTT. The chain couples TRBV5-6 to TRBJ1-3, with D possibly matching TRBD1 (5 bases). V lost 1 base, J lost 1 base, and 21 bases lay in between. Germline V gene lookup returns CDR1 SGHDT and CDR2 YYEEEE. This CDR3 region has 19 residues.

The chain links TRBV9 to TRBJ1-1; possible D gene TRBD1, 5 bases. CDR1 and CDR2 from the germline V gene are SGDLS and YYNGEE. V gave up 4 bases and J gave up 7 bases, with 20 bases separating them. The CDR3 covers 15 residues. The CDR3 sequence: CASSIRPEPGGEAFF. The CDR3 DNA reads TGTGCCAGCAGCATACGCCCAGAACCCGGGGGTGAAGCTTTCTTT.